Listed below are T cell receptor beta chains from one sample, sequenced in a study of blood T cells in healthy people across ages. From the 5' RACE reads, TCRdb called clonotypes with MiXCR, one entry per CDR3 protein. The sample yields approximately 700,000 distinct CDR3 sequences, about 30% seen once. Sequenced material: blood. The receptor set was obtained from a woman of 80 years or more in good health. Both conserved end residues are part of each CDR3. A D gene is named only where the DNA matches it firmly. For some rows the clone size is stated as once, few or many, or as a class when expanded; others skip it.

v_gene	d_gene	j_gene	abundance	CDR3aa	CDR3nt
TRBV28	TRBD2	TRBJ2-3	many	CASNVAGELTDTQYF	TGTGCCAGCAATGTAGCGGGGGAGCTGACAGATACGCAGTATTTT
TRBV7-2	.	TRBJ2-1	many	CASSLFRAGNEQFF	TGTGCCAGCAGCTTATTTAGGGCAGGGAATGAGCAGTTCTTC
TRBV11-2	TRBD1	TRBJ2-5	.	CASSSGQGTETRYF	TGTGCCAGCAGCTCCGGACAGGGTACAGAGACCCGGTACTTC
TRBV5-1	.	TRBJ2-3	many	CASRSSAFTDTQYF	TGCGCCAGCAGGTCGTCGGCTTTCACAGATACGCAGTATTTT
TRBV5-1	.	TRBJ1-1	.	CASSLRSRDTEAFF	TGCGCCAGCAGCTTGAGGTCCCGGGACACCGAAGCTTTCTTT
TRBV6-2/TRBV6-3	.	TRBJ2-1	.	CASRYEVYNEQFF	TGTGCCAGCAGGTATGAGGTCTACAATGAGCAGTTCTTT
TRBV12-3/TRBV12-4	.	TRBJ1-2	.	CASSLGLNAGYGYTF	TGTGCCAGCAGCCTGGGGCTCAATGCGGGCTATGGCTACACCTTC
TRBV20-1	.	TRBJ1-1	many	CSATDLNTEAFF	TGCAGTGCTACTGACTTGAACACTGAAGCTTTCTTT
TRBV15	.	TRBJ1-2	.	CATSREVRTRANYGYTF	TGTGCCACCAGCAGAGAAGTAAGGACGAGAGCTAACTATGGCTACACCTTC
TRBV5-1	TRBD2	TRBJ2-4	.	CASSLSGSLRAKNIQYF	TGCGCCAGCAGCTTGAGCGGGAGCTTGAGAGCCAAAAACATTCAGTACTTC
TRBV3-1	.	TRBJ2-5	many	CASSPIPEETQYF	TGTGCCAGCAGCCCCATTCCGGAAGAGACCCAGTACTTC
TRBV7-2	.	TRBJ2-2	.	CASSQRLRTKTNTGELFF	TGTGCCAGCAGCCAGCGACTAAGAACCAAAACGAACACCGGGGAGCTGTTTTTT
TRBV11-1	.	TRBJ2-7	few	CASSSRPRAYEQYF	TGTGCCAGCAGCTCCCGACCGAGAGCCTACGAGCAGTACTTC
TRBV5-1	TRBD1	TRBJ2-7	.	CASSPGDGTGPYEQYF	TGCGCCAGCAGCCCGGGGGACGGGACAGGTCCCTACGAGCAGTACTTC
TRBV4-3	.	TRBJ1-1	many	CASSQDRSTEAFF	TGCGCCAGCAGCCAAGATAGGTCCACTGAAGCTTTCTTT
TRBV3-1	.	TRBJ2-3	.	CASSPRRGARTDTQYF	TGTGCCAGCAGCCCAAGGAGGGGGGCGAGGACAGATACGCAGTATTTT
TRBV29-1	.	TRBJ2-1	many	CSVVDGTVGNEQFF	TGCAGCGTTGTCGACGGGACGGTGGGAAATGAGCAGTTCTTC
TRBV21-1	.	TRBJ2-1	few	CASSKDQGNEQFF	TGTGCCAGCAGCAAGGATCAGGGGAATGAGCAGTTCTTC
TRBV7-9	TRBD2	TRBJ2-5	.	CASCQAGGVGETQYF	TGTGCCAGCTGCCAAGCGGGGGGGGTCGGAGAGACCCAGTACTTC
TRBV20-1	.	TRBJ2-5	.	CSARLAGKETQYF	TGCAGTGCTAGATTGGCAGGGAAGGAGACCCAGTACTTC
TRBV6-5	.	TRBJ1-1	few	CASSSSYGTEAFF	TGTGCCAGCAGCTCCTCCTATGGCACTGAAGCTTTCTTT
TRBV29-1	TRBD2	TRBJ2-1	.	CSVLSSGRIEQFF	TGCAGCGTTCTGAGTAGCGGGAGGATTGAGCAGTTCTTC
TRBV27	.	TRBJ1-5	.	CASSPRPGSPYQPQHF	TGTGCCAGCAGCCCCCGCCCGGGTTCTCCTTATCAGCCCCAGCATTTT
TRBV5-1	TRBD2	TRBJ2-6	many	CASSEGTGGGANVLTF	TGCGCCAGCAGCGAGGGGACGGGGGGAGGGGCCAACGTCCTGACTTTC
TRBV6-6	.	TRBJ2-7	few	CASSPIQGSYEQYF	TGTGCCAGCAGCCCCATCCAGGGGAGCTACGAGCAGTACTTC
TRBV24-1	.	TRBJ2-5	many	CATSFSGVQQTQYF	TGTGCCACCAGTTTTTCAGGGGTTCAGCAGACCCAGTACTTC
TRBV7-8	.	TRBJ1-6	many	CASSLGTFNSPLHF	TGTGCCAGCAGCTTAGGGACATTTAATTCACCCCTCCACTTT
TRBV29-1	.	TRBJ1-1	.	CSARTRGDTEAFF	TGCAGCGCCCGGACGAGAGGGGACACTGAAGCTTTCTTT
TRBV5-6	TRBD2	TRBJ2-3	.	CASSLIRRGGTDTQYF	TGTGCCAGCAGCCTGATAAGGCGGGGGGGCACAGATACGCAGTATTTT
TRBV5-1	.	TRBJ1-3	few	CASSLAGREDTIYF	TGCGCCAGCAGCTTGGCAGGACGGGAGGACACCATATATTTT
TRBV6-1	TRBD2	TRBJ2-3	.	CASHLAGGTTDAQYF	TGTGCCAGCCACCTAGCGGGGGGGACCACAGATGCGCAGTATTTT
TRBV6-5	.	TRBJ1-1	few	CASSYSRGVGEAFF	TGTGCCAGCAGTTACTCGAGAGGGGTTGGTGAAGCTTTCTTT
TRBV24-1	TRBD1	TRBJ2-3	few	CATSARRGTGTDTQYF	TGTGCCACCAGTGCCCGGAGGGGGACAGGGACAGATACGCAGTATTTT
TRBV7-2	.	TRBJ1-6	many	CASSLQGGSSSYNSPLHF	TGTGCCAGCAGCTTGCAGGGTGGCTCCAGCTCCTATAATTCACCCCTCCACTTT
TRBV20-1	.	TRBJ2-7	.	CSVRPPVSYEQYF	TGCAGTGTGAGACCACCGGTCTCCTACGAGCAGTACTTC
TRBV11-2	.	TRBJ1-6	.	CASSSTGPYNSPLHF	TGTGCCAGCAGCTCGACAGGACCCTATAATTCACCCCTCCACTTT
TRBV18	.	TRBJ1-6	few	CASSPGGQSSPLHF	TGTGCCAGCTCACCTGGCGGACAGAGCTCACCCCTCCACTTT
TRBV28	.	TRBJ1-6	.	CASSSSNPRGPLHF	TGTGCCAGCAGTTCCTCGAACCCGCGGGGACCCCTCCACTTT
TRBV12-3/TRBV12-4	.	TRBJ2-2	.	CASRRQVGELFF	TGTGCCAGCAGACGACAAGTCGGGGAGCTGTTTTTT
TRBV7-9	.	TRBJ2-1	.	CASSIHPAPAEQFF	TGTGCCAGCAGCATCCATCCCGCCCCCGCTGAGCAGTTCTTC